This is a list of T cell receptor beta chains from one sample in a study of identical twins. TCRdb processed the 5' RACE reads anew with MiXCR; each CDR3 protein has one entry. The sample consists of roughly 260,000 distinct CDR3 sequences, 11% to 15% of them appearing once. Specimen: memory (CD45RO+) T cells sorted from blood. The origin of the receptors is a woman between 18 and 30 years old in good health. CDR3s include the opening cysteine and the closing phenylalanine or tryptophan. Fields, in order: CDR3 protein, CDR3 DNA, D gene, clone size, V gene, J gene. A D gene is named only where the DNA matches it firmly. The size entry is marked missing in some rows and otherwise reads once, few, many or a size class.

CDR3aa: CASSSPGVSGGYTF
CDR3nt: TGTGCCAGCAGTTCCCCGGGGGTCTCAGGCGGCTACACCTTC
d_gene: -
abundance: few
v_gene: TRBV12-3/TRBV12-4
j_gene: TRBJ1-2

CDR3aa: CSVYSHFTEAFF
CDR3nt: TGCAGCGTTTATTCCCATTTTACTGAAGCTTTCTTT
d_gene: -
abundance: many
v_gene: TRBV29-1
j_gene: TRBJ1-1

CDR3aa: CASSLPSTDTQYF
CDR3nt: TGCGCCAGCAGCTTGCCTTCCACAGATACGCAGTATTTT
d_gene: -
abundance: many
v_gene: TRBV5-1
j_gene: TRBJ2-3

CDR3aa: CASSLSRDREAFF
CDR3nt: TGTGCCAGCAGCTTGAGCCGGGACAGGGAAGCTTTCTTT
d_gene: TRBD1
abundance: many
v_gene: TRBV7-9
j_gene: TRBJ1-1

CDR3aa: CSASESGRNNEQFF
CDR3nt: TGCAGTGCTAGTGAGTCCGGGCGGAACAATGAGCAGTTCTTC
d_gene: -
abundance: -
v_gene: TRBV20-1
j_gene: TRBJ2-1

CDR3aa: CASSGTGIAEQYF
CDR3nt: TGTGCCAGCAGTGGGACGGGAATCGCAGAGCAGTACTTC
d_gene: -
abundance: -
v_gene: TRBV2
j_gene: TRBJ2-7

CDR3aa: CASSLSRGETEAFF
CDR3nt: TGCGCCAGCAGCCTATCCAGGGGAGAGACTGAAGCTTTCTTT
d_gene: -
abundance: few
v_gene: TRBV5-1
j_gene: TRBJ1-1

CDR3aa: CASSIGGSGTDTQYF
CDR3nt: TGTGCCAGTAGTATAGGCGGGAGCGGCACAGATACGCAGTATTTT
d_gene: TRBD2
abundance: -
v_gene: TRBV19
j_gene: TRBJ2-3

CDR3aa: CASKAGRNSPLHF
CDR3nt: TGTGCCAGCAAGGCGGGAAGGAATTCACCCCTCCACTTT
d_gene: -
abundance: -
v_gene: TRBV2
j_gene: TRBJ1-6

CDR3aa: CASSPAKGETQYF
CDR3nt: TGTGCCAGCAGCCCAGCAAAGGGAGAGACCCAGTACTTC
d_gene: -
abundance: many
v_gene: TRBV4-2
j_gene: TRBJ2-5

CDR3aa: CASSFGRGANVLTF
CDR3nt: TGTGCCAGCAGTTTCGGCCGCGGGGCCAACGTCCTGACTTTC
d_gene: -
abundance: -
v_gene: TRBV12-3/TRBV12-4
j_gene: TRBJ2-6

CDR3aa: CASSLEGSGTPQYF
CDR3nt: TGCGCCAGCAGCTTGGAGGGTTCAGGGACGCCTCAGTACTTC
d_gene: -
abundance: -
v_gene: TRBV5-1
j_gene: TRBJ2-7

CDR3aa: CASSLVGGAFF
CDR3nt: TGTGCCAGCAGCTTAGTTGGGGGAGCTTTCTTT
d_gene: -
abundance: few
v_gene: TRBV7-9
j_gene: TRBJ1-1

CDR3aa: CSSRRGGSYNEQFF
CDR3nt: TGTTCCAGCAGGCGGGGTGGCTCCTACAATGAGCAGTTCTTC
d_gene: -
abundance: once
v_gene: TRBV7-2
j_gene: TRBJ2-1

CDR3aa: CAINADHLREQYF
CDR3nt: TGTGCCATCAATGCGGATCACCTACGAGAGCAGTACTTC
d_gene: -
abundance: -
v_gene: TRBV10-3
j_gene: TRBJ2-7

CDR3aa: CSARYGTGVDTQYF
CDR3nt: TGCAGTGCTAGATATGGGACAGGGGTAGATACGCAGTATTTT
d_gene: TRBD1
abundance: -
v_gene: TRBV20-1
j_gene: TRBJ2-3

CDR3aa: CAWTLATNTDTQYF
CDR3nt: TGTGCCTGGACTCTAGCGACCAACACAGATACGCAGTATTTT
d_gene: -
abundance: many
v_gene: TRBV30
j_gene: TRBJ2-3

CDR3aa: CASSHSYEQYF
CDR3nt: TGTGCCAGCAGCCACTCCTACGAGCAGTACTTC
d_gene: -
abundance: many
v_gene: TRBV6-2/TRBV6-3
j_gene: TRBJ2-7

CDR3aa: CASCRIIGPYNEQFF
CDR3nt: TGTGCCAGCTGCCGCATTATTGGCCCGTACAATGAGCAGTTCTTC
d_gene: -
abundance: few
v_gene: TRBV12-3/TRBV12-4
j_gene: TRBJ2-1

CDR3aa: CASSRGDRPYYNEQFF
CDR3nt: TGTGCCAGCAGTCGGGGGGACAGACCCTACTACAATGAGCAGTTCTTC
d_gene: -
abundance: few
v_gene: TRBV5-6
j_gene: TRBJ2-1

CDR3aa: CASSQGQDGGNTEAFF
CDR3nt: TGCGCCAGCAGCCAGGGACAGGACGGGGGGAACACTGAAGCTTTCTTT
d_gene: TRBD1
abundance: few
v_gene: TRBV5-1
j_gene: TRBJ1-1

CDR3aa: CASSQAGRGRNIQYF
CDR3nt: TGTGCCAGCAGCCAAGCGGGAAGGGGCCGGAACATTCAGTACTTC
d_gene: -
abundance: many
v_gene: TRBV3-1
j_gene: TRBJ2-4

CDR3aa: CSYRTGTNYGYTF
CDR3nt: TGCAGCTACCGGACAGGGACTAACTATGGCTACACCTTC
d_gene: TRBD1
abundance: few
v_gene: TRBV20-1
j_gene: TRBJ1-2

CDR3aa: CASSRRDQPQHF
CDR3nt: TGTGCCAGCAGCCGACGCGATCAGCCCCAGCATTTT
d_gene: -
abundance: few
v_gene: TRBV7-2
j_gene: TRBJ1-5

CDR3aa: CASSQGTLDTQYF
CDR3nt: TGTGCCAGCAGCCAAGGGACACTAGATACGCAGTATTTT
d_gene: -
abundance: medium-sized
v_gene: TRBV3-1
j_gene: TRBJ2-3

CDR3aa: CAILQTENTEAFF
CDR3nt: TGTGCCATACTCCAGACAGAGAACACTGAAGCTTTCTTT
d_gene: -
abundance: few
v_gene: TRBV10-3
j_gene: TRBJ1-1

CDR3aa: CSATFGLNSPLHF
CDR3nt: TGCAGTGCCACCTTCGGTCTCAATTCACCCCTCCACTTT
d_gene: -
abundance: -
v_gene: TRBV20-1
j_gene: TRBJ1-6

CDR3aa: CASSLVQGTSYEQYF
CDR3nt: TGTGCCAGCAGCTTAGTACAGGGGACCTCCTACGAGCAGTACTTC
d_gene: TRBD1
abundance: -
v_gene: TRBV11-2
j_gene: TRBJ2-7

CDR3aa: CASSLAYGGGDTQYF
CDR3nt: TGCGCCAGCAGCTTGGCGTACGGGGGCGGAGATACGCAGTATTTT
d_gene: -
abundance: few
v_gene: TRBV5-1
j_gene: TRBJ2-3

CDR3aa: CSATDRYTEAFF
CDR3nt: TGCAGTGCCACCGACAGGTACACTGAAGCTTTCTTT
d_gene: -
abundance: few
v_gene: TRBV20-1
j_gene: TRBJ1-1

CDR3aa: CSAKQALGYGYTF
CDR3nt: TGCAGTGCTAAACAGGCTTTGGGCTATGGCTACACCTTC
d_gene: -
abundance: few
v_gene: TRBV20-1
j_gene: TRBJ1-2

CDR3aa: CASRGGLVYNEQFF
CDR3nt: TGCGCCAGCAGAGGGGGACTAGTATACAATGAGCAGTTCTTC
d_gene: TRBD2
abundance: few
v_gene: TRBV4-1
j_gene: TRBJ2-1

CDR3aa: CASRDGGSFEQYF
CDR3nt: TGCGCCAGCAGGGACGGCGGGAGTTTCGAGCAGTACTTC
d_gene: TRBD2
abundance: -
v_gene: TRBV5-1
j_gene: TRBJ2-7

CDR3aa: CASSQIQGNTEAFF
CDR3nt: TGTGCCAGCAGCCAAATACAGGGGAACACTGAAGCTTTCTTT
d_gene: -
abundance: many
v_gene: TRBV3-1
j_gene: TRBJ1-1

CDR3aa: CASSMGNSYYEQYF
CDR3nt: TGTGCCAGTAGTATGGGCAACTCCTATTACGAGCAGTACTTC
d_gene: -
abundance: -
v_gene: TRBV19
j_gene: TRBJ2-7

CDR3aa: CASSGVTGQETQYF
CDR3nt: TGTGCCAGCAGTGGGGTGACGGGACAAGAGACCCAGTACTTC
d_gene: -
abundance: once
v_gene: TRBV2
j_gene: TRBJ2-5

CDR3aa: CASSGGSGNSLEQYF
CDR3nt: TGTGCCAGCAGCGGGGGTAGCGGGAACAGTCTCGAGCAGTACTTC
d_gene: TRBD2
abundance: -
v_gene: TRBV28
j_gene: TRBJ2-7